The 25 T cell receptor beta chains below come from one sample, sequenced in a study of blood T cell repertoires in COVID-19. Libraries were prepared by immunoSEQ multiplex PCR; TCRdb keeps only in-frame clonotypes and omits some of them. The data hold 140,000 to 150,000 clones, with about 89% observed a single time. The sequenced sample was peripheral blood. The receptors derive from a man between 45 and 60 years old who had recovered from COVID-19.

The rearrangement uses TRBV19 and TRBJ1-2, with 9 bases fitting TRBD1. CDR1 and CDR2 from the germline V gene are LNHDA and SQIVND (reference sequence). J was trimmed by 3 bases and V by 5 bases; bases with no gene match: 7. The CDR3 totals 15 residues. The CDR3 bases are TGTGCCAGTAGTCCTGGGACAGGGAGAGACTATGGCTACACCTTC. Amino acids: CASSPGTGRDYGYTF.

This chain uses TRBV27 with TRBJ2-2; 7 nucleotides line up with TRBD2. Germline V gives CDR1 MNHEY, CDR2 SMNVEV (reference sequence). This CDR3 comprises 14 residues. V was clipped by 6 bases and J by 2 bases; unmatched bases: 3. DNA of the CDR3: TGTGCCAGCAGCGGGGGGATTAACACCGGGGAGCTGTTTTTT. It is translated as CASSGGINTGELFF.

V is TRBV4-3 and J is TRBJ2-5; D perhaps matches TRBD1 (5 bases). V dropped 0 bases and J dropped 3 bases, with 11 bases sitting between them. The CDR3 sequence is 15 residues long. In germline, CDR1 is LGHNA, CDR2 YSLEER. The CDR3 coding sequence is TGCGCCAGCAGCCAAGATGTGGGCAGGGAAGAGACCCAGTACTTC. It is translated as CASSQDVGREETQYF.

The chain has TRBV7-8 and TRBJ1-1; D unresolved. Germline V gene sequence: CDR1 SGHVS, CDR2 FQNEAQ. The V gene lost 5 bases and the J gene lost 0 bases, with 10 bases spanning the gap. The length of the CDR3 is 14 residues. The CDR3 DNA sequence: TGTGCCAGCAGCCCTCAGGTAATGAACACTGAAGCTTTCTTT. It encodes CASSPQVMNTEAFF.

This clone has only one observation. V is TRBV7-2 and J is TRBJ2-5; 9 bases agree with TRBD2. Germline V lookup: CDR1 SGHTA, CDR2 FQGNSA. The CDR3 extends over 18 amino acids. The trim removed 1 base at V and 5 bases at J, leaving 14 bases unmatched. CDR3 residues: CASSLGLSGGGAGETQYF. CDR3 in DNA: TGTGCCAGCAGCTTAGGGCTTTCGGGCGGGGGGGCCGGCGAGACCCAGTACTTC.

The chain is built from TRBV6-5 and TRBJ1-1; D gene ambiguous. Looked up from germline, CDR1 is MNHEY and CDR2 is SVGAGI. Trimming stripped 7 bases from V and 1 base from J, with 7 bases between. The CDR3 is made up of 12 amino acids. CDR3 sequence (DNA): TGTGCCAGCATGCGAACGAACACTGAAGCTTTCTTT. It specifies CASMRTNTEAFF.

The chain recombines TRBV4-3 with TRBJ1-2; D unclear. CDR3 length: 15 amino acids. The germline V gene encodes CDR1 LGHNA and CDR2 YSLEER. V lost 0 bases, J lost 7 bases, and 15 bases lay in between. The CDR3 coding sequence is TGCGCCAGCAGCCAAGAATGGCAGTCGCCAGGTGGCTACACCTTC. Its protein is CASSQEWQSPGGYTF.

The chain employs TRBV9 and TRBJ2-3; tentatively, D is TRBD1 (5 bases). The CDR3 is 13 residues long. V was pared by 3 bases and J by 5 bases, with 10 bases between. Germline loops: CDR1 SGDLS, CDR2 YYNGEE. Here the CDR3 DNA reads TGTGCCAGCAGCGAGGGGTTTCGAGATACGCAGTATTTT. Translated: CASSEGFRDTQYF.

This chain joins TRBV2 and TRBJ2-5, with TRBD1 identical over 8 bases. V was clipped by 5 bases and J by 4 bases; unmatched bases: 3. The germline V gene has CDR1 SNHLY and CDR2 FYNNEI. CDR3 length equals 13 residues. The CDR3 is CASSFRGLETQYF. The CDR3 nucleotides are TGTGCCAGCAGTTTCAGGGGGCTAGAGACCCAGTACTTC.

DNA for the CDR3: TGTGCCAGCAGCTCGCGACAGGTCAACTATGGCTACACCTTC. Its translation: CASSSRQVNYGYTF. The chain combines TRBV7-2 with TRBJ1-2; D perhaps matches TRBD1 (6 bases). This CDR3 is built from 14 residues. The V and J ends lost 4 bases and 2 bases respectively, with 11 bases between them. Germline V gene lookup returns CDR1 SGHTA and CDR2 FQGNSA.

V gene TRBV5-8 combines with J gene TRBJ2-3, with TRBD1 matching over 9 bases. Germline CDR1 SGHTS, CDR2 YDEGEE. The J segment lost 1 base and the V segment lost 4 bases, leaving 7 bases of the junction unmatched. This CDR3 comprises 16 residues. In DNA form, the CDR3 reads TGTGCCAGCAGCCCGGGGACAGGGTCGGGCACAGATACGCAGTATTTT. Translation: CASSPGTGSGTDTQYF. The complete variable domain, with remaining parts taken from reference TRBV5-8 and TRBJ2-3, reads EAGVTQSPTHLIKTRGQQATLRCSPISGHTSVYWYQQALGLGLQFLLWYDEGEERNRGNFPPRFSGRQFPNYSSELNVNALELEDSALYLCASSPGTGSGTDTQYFGPGTRLTVL.

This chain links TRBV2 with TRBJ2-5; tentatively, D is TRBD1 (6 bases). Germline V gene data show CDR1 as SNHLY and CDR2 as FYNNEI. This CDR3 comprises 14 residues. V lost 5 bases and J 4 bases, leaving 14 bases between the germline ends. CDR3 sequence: CASSLDTGLETQYF. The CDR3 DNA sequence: TGTGCCAGCAGTTTGGATACAGGGTTAGAGACCCAGTACTTC.

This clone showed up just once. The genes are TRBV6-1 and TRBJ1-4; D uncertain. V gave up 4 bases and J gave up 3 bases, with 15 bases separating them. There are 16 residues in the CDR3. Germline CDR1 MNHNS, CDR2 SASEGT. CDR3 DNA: TGTGCCAGCAGTGCAGAGGGATCCACAGCTAATGAAAAACTGTTTTTT. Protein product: CASSAEGSTANEKLFF.

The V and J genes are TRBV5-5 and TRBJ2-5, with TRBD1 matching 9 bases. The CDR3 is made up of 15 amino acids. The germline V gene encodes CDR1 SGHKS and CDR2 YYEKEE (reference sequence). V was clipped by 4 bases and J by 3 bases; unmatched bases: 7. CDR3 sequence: CASSLGGQGKETQYF. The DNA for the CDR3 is TGTGCCAGCAGCCTAGGGGGACAGGGAAAAGAGACCCAGTACTTC.

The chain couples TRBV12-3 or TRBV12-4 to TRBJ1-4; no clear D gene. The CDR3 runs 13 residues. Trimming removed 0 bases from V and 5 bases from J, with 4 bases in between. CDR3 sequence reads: CASSLAENEKLFF. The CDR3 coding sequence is TGTGCCAGCAGTTTAGCGGAGAATGAAAAACTGTTTTTT.

CDR3 amino acids: CASSQGLAGAEDTQYF. CDR3 sequence (DNA): TGTGCCAGCAGCCAAGGACTAGCGGGGGCCGAAGATACGCAGTATTTT. The V and J genes are TRBV4-2 and TRBJ2-3, with 12 bases matching TRBD2. The germline CDR1 and CDR2 sequences are LGHNA and YNFKEQ. This CDR3 has 16 amino acids. Trimming removed 1 base from V and 5 bases from J; junction bases left unmatched: 4.

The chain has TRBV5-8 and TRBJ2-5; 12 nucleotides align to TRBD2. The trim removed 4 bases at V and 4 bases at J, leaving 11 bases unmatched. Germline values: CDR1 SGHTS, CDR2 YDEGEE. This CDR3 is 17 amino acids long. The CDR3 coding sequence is TGTGCCAGCAGCGACTCCTATCTAGCGGGGGGGCCAGAGACCCAGTACTTC. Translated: CASSDSYLAGGPETQYF. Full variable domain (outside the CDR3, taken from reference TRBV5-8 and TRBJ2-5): EAGVTQSPTHLIKTRGQQATLRCSPISGHTSVYWYQQALGLGLQFLLWYDEGEERNRGNFPPRFSGRQFPNYSSELNVNALELEDSALYLCASSDSYLAGGPETQYFGPGTRLLVL.

The CDR3 region has the DNA TGTGCCAGCAGTGAAGGCAGGGGATTTGAGCAGTTCTTC. Protein: CASSEGRGFEQFF. The chain has TRBV6-1 and TRBJ2-1; tentatively, D is TRBD1 (6 bases). The V end was cut by 1 base, the J end by 9 bases, with 10 bases between. Germline values: CDR1 MNHNS, CDR2 SASEGT. CDR3 length: 13 amino acids.

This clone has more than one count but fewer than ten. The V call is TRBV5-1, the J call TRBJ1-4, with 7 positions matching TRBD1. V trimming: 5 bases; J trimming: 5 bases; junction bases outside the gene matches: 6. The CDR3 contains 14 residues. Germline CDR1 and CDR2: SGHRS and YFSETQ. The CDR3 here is CASRGDRGNEKLFF. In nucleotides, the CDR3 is TGCGCCAGCAGGGGGGACAGAGGGAATGAAAAACTGTTTTTT.

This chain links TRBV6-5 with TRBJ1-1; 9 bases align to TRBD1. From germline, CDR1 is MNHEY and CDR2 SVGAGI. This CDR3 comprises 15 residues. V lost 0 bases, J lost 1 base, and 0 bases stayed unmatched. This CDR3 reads CASSYSDRGNTEAFF. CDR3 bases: TGTGCCAGCAGTTACTCGGACAGGGGGAACACTGAAGCTTTCTTT.

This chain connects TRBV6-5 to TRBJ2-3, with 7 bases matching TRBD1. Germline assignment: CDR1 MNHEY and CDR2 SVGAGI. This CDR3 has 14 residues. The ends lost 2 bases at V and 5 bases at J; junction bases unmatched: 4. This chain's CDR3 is CASSYRDSQDTQYF. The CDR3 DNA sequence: TGTGCCAGCAGTTACCGGGACAGTCAAGATACGCAGTATTTT.

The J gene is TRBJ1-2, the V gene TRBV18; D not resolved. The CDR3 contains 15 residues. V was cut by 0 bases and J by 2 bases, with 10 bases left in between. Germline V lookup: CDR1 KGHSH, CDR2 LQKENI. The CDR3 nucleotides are TGTGCCAGCTCACCACCGGCAGGCCCCAACTATGGCTACACCTTC. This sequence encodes CASSPPAGPNYGYTF. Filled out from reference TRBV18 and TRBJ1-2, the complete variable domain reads NAGVMQNPRHLVRRRGQEARLRCSPMKGHSHVYWYRQLPEEGLKFMVYLQKENIIDESGMPKERFSAEFPKEGPSILRIQQVVRGDSAAYFCASSPPAGPNYGYTFGSGTRLTVV.

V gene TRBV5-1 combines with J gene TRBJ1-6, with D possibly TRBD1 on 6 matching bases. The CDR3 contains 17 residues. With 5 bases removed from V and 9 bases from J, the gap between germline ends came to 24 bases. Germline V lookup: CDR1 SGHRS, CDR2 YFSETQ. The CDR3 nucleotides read TGCGCCAGCAGGACACTTGGGGGCAGCAACTTCCTTTCACCCCTCCACTTT. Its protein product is CASRTLGGSNFLSPLHF.

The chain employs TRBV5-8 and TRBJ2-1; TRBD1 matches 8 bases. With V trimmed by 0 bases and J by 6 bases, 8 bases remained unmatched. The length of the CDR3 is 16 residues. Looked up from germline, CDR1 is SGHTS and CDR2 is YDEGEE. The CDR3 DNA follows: TGTGCCAGCAGCTTGGCCGGCGGACAGGGTACCAATGAGCAGTTCTTC. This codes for CASSLAGGQGTNEQFF.

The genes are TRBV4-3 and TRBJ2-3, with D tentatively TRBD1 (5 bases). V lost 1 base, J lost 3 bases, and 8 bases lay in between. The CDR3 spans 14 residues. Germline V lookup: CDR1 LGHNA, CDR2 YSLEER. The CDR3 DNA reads TGCGCCAGCAGCCAAGCCCAGGGTACAGATACGCAGTATTTT. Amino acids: CASSQAQGTDTQYF.